The following is a T cell receptor (beta chain) sequence with its context. These data belong to a study of blood T cell repertoires in COVID-19. Study information: Acute and convalescent COVID-19 samples came from the United States, Italy and Spain. Sample material is recorded as cDNA or gDNA derived from T cells, B-cell-depleted T cells, or PBMCs.

Sequencing used immunoSEQ multiplex PCR; TCRdb keeps in-frame clones, though not all of them. The sample includes under 500,000 clones, about 85% of them seen just once. Sample: PBMCs or T cells enriched from blood (not recorded which). The source is a woman younger than 30 with acute COVID-19.

Here the CDR3 reads CASSYIPTNPNTGELFF. DNA of the CDR3: TGTGCCAGCAGTTATATCCCGACTAATCCAAACACCGGGGAGCTGTTTTTT. The chain uses TRBV6-2 or TRBV6-3 and TRBJ2-2, with D tentatively TRBD2 (5 bases). In germline, CDR1 is MNHEY, CDR2 SVGEGT. The V gene lost 3 bases and the J gene lost 2 bases, with 16 bases spanning the gap. The CDR3 sequence is 17 residues long.